This T cell receptor beta chain was observed in a study of shared clonotypes between healthy human individuals. Study as a whole: CD4 naive and CD4 memory each took three plates per donor, while CD8 naive took two and CD8 memory one.

General study points: Genetic and exposure-history diversity was limited by the small donor number. Rarefaction exposed incomplete sorted-subset sequencing despite large depth. What naive subsets generally showed was a larger estimated richness than memory subsets showed.

The CDR3 is made up of 16 amino acids. Germline CDR1 reads SGHNT; CDR2 reads YYREEE (reference sequence). V dropped 6 bases and J dropped 0; count of bases not matched to a gene: 11. Concerning this clone: Its specificity is unknown.

Some clones are missing from TCRdb's copy, which holds only in-frame ones; the method was immunoSEQ multiplex PCR. The sample includes about 2.1 million clones, about 92% seen only once; the top ten take under 2%. Positively selected for CCR7, the CD45RO-negative cells used as naive CD8 cells excluded terminally differentiated effector memory CD45RA+ cells. The chain is built from TRBV5-4 and TRBJ2-7; 8 bases match TRBD2. Sequenced material: naive CD8+ T cells from PBMCs. This TCR came from a man aged 18 to 30 in good health. Some clones in this sample may be carry-over from other donors' samples. In DNA form, the CDR3 reads TGTGCCAGCACCAGCGGGGGCGGTTTGAGCTCCTACGAGCAGTACTTC. Translated, it gives CASTSGGGLSSYEQYF.